This T cell receptor (beta chain) was identified in a study of cytotoxic CD8 clonotypes in ibrutinib-treated CLL. Overall study: Partial responders around 24, complete 2; approximately 12 progressed and approximately 15 stayed in remission by median roughly 73 months. Samples showed on average roughly 260,000 productive templates and roughly 90,000 productive rearrangements.

TCRdb's copy holds only in-frame clones and misses some; the assay was immunoSEQ multiplex PCR. The sample consists of 130,000 to 150,000 clones, around 80% of them appearing once. For this clone: Its specificity is unknown.

Study-wide points: Baseline clonality, above age-matched healthy donor levels, tracked circulating CD8+ T-cell counts.

V lost 4 bases, J lost 3 bases, and 12 bases lay in between. Germline assignment: CDR1 LGHNA and CDR2 YSLEER. The CDR3 is 15 amino acids. Investigators sourced around 2 micrograms of genomic DNA from cryopreserved PBMCs for TCR beta libraries. The chain joins TRBV4-3 to TRBJ2-2, with D uncertain. The sample here was PBMCs, taken after 12 months of ibrutinib treatment. The TCR sequence derives from a human donor with chronic lymphocytic leukemia. The chain's CDR3 is CASSPNTGYTGELFF. The CDR3 nucleotides read TGCGCCAGCAGCCCTAACACTGGGTACACCGGGGAGCTGTTTTTT.